Sequencing of this TCR beta chain was carried out in a study of cytotoxic CD8 clonotypes in ibrutinib-treated CLL (dated by TCRdb to the early 2020s). In the study overall: The cohort was composed of more than ten relapsed/refractory and 15 treatment-naive patients; IGHV unmutated status was identified in some 17 patients. Responses were partial in roughly 24 patients and complete in 2; after median about 68 months follow-up, around 15 stayed in remission and some twelve progressed. Samples at response were collected after a median of about 12 months of treatment, with a range of about 6 to 40 months. Samples averaged approximately 240,000 productive templates and 94,082 productive rearrangements. Longitudinal samples were available for about 30% of the 86 trial participants. Cryopreserved peripheral blood mononuclear cells were collected at three points: before therapy, at response, and at either sustained remission or disease progression. Every sample from remission and from progressive disease was obtained while the patients were still on ibrutinib.

Here is what the overall study found, with its caveats: Public clonotypes were found to be uncommon and were observed to contract or remain stable during treatment; the increase in clonality was shown to reflect expansion of private clonotypes at ibrutinib response. Clonality rose at ibrutinib response, remained stable during sustained remission, and dropped back toward baseline at progression. At baseline, clonality was higher than in age-matched healthy donors and showed a strong correlation with circulating CD8+ T-cell counts. Sampling times were not matched between sustained-remission and progressing patients, and lymph node repertoires were not studied.

The time point label here, explained by the study, means: progressive disease on ibrutinib. For TCR beta library preparation, 1.5 to 2.5 micrograms of genomic DNA were extracted from the cryopreserved PBMCs. Longitudinal blood samples from CLL patients on ibrutinib monotherapy were analyzed using high-throughput TCR beta sequencing. The patients took part in an open-label, single-center phase 2 trial of ibrutinib monotherapy. Taken from cysteine to phenylalanine, the CDR3 has 11 residues. The read is trimmed to its CDR3 DNA, 33 bases read in frame from base 1. V drops 11 bases and J drops 4 bases, leaving 10 bases in between. As encoded in the germline V gene, CDR1 is MNHEY while CDR2 is SVGAGI. In this sample, this clone turned up a few times. The specificity of this receptor is unknown. Base qualities were left out, and no much larger clone turns up one base away. On a MiSeq, deep resolution sequencing aimed for a depth between 1 in 1 million and 1 in 200,000 T cells, with each clonotype covered approximately 10x on average. The immunoSEQ hsTCRB Kit was used to generate the TCR beta libraries. In the authors' own workflow: ImmunoSEQ Data Assistant and ImmunoSEQ Analyzer were used for data analysis, and V, D and J genes were assigned according to IMGT definitions. Clonality was computed as one minus normalized Shannon entropy of productive rearrangement frequencies, ranging from 0 to 1. Only overrepresented clonotypes making up at least 0.05% of the repertoire of each patient were included in the public clonotype analysis. About a dozen age-matched healthy donor repertoires from immuneACCESS served as clonality controls. Imported from immuneACCESS, the table was reduced by TCRdb to in-frame sequences with V and J called. These copies leave out some clones; in studies compared against another copy, an unresolved V gene accounts for under half, and the cause of the remainder is not known. V and J calls and clone size are those listed in that table; D and trimming were worked out from the DNA. In all, the sample holds 50,000 to 70,000 clones, and roughly 58% of those were seen once. Clones ranked in the top ten supply 20% to 30% of the sample.

The sequenced sample was PBMCs, obtained at disease progression, from a patient treated with ibrutinib. The receptor was isolated from a human donor with chronic lymphocytic leukemia. The chain couples TRBV6-5 to TRBJ2-3, with TRBD1 perhaps the D gene, on 5 matching bases. The CDR3: CASQGPDTQYF. The bases are TGTGCCTCTCAGGGTCCAGATACGCAGTATTTT.